A selection of T cell receptor beta chains follows, all from one sample in a study of T-cell memory formation after mild COVID-19. Via MiXCR, TCRdb re-called the 5' RACE reads, giving one row per CDR3 protein. Of around 150,000 distinct CDR3 sequences listed, 25% to 40% are singletons. The sequenced sample was PBMCs or a T cell subset sorted from them (not recorded which). The receptors were sampled from an adult woman who had mild COVID-19 (a few samples of this study predate the infection). Cell type and time point are not known. CDR3s include the opening cysteine and the closing phenylalanine or tryptophan. The D gene is left open where the match is weak. Rows give clone size only sometimes, using once, few, many, or a class for an expanded clone.

cdr3_nt,cdr3_aa,clone_size,d_call,v_call,j_call
TGTGCCAGCACCTTGTGGAGGGGACTCCAAGAGACCCAGTACTTC,CASTLWRGLQETQYF,-,-,TRBV5-6,TRBJ2-5
TGTGCCAGCAGCTTACAGGATAATGATGAGCAGTTCTTC,CASSLQDNDEQFF,-,-,TRBV7-6,TRBJ2-1
TGTGCCAGCAGCCTTACATCCTGGGGGGGGGAAAGCAATGAGCAGTTCTTC,CASSLTSWGGESNEQFF,few,TRBD2,TRBV6-4,TRBJ2-1
TGTGCCAGCAGCTTCGGGCCTGACTACGAGCAGTACTTC,CASSFGPDYEQYF,-,-,TRBV7-2,TRBJ2-7
TGTGCCAGCAGCCCCTACACCGGGGAGCTGTTTTTT,CASSPYTGELFF,many,-,TRBV3-1,TRBJ2-2
TGTGCCAGCAGCTTAGCGTATTCGGGAAGCCCGTATTACGAGCAGTACTTC,CASSLAYSGSPYYEQYF,few,-,TRBV7-8,TRBJ2-7
TGTGCCACCAGTGATCAGCGCTCCTACAATGAGCAGTTCTTC,CATSDQRSYNEQFF,few,-,TRBV24-1,TRBJ2-1
TGTGCCAGCAGCTCCCGACAGGGGGGATTCTACGAGCAGTACTTC,CASSSRQGGFYEQYF,-,TRBD1,TRBV7-2,TRBJ2-7
TGTGCCAGCAGCCATCCTGCAAAAGGACGAGAGCAGTACTTC,CASSHPAKGREQYF,-,-,TRBV5-5,TRBJ2-7
TGTGCCAGCAGTTTAATGGTTGGCAAGAATGAAAAACTGTTTTTT,CASSLMVGKNEKLFF,-,-,TRBV12-3/TRBV12-4,TRBJ1-4
TGCGCCCCCCGAGGTGGAAACACCATATATTTT,CAPRGGNTIYF,few,-,TRBV4-1,TRBJ1-3
TGTGCCAGCAGCCCCCGGGACAGAACCTTAACGAATGAGCAGTTCTTC,CASSPRDRTLTNEQFF,-,TRBD1,TRBV11-2,TRBJ2-1
TGTGCCTGGAGTGTACAGGGCCAGGGCTTTTATCAGCCCCAGCATTTT,CAWSVQGQGFYQPQHF,few,-,TRBV30,TRBJ1-5
TGCAGCGTTGAATCCGGGGACTATCAGCCCCAGCATTTT,CSVESGDYQPQHF,few,-,TRBV29-1,TRBJ1-5
TGTGCCAGCAGCTGGGGACAGGGGGCGAGAAATGAGCAGTTCTTC,CASSWGQGARNEQFF,few,TRBD1,TRBV12-3/TRBV12-4,TRBJ2-1